The subject of this entry is one T cell receptor beta chain. The CDR3 consists of 16 residues. Germline V lookup: CDR1 SGHDT, CDR2 YYEEEE. The V segment lost 2 bases and the J segment 6 bases; nucleotides outside the gene matches: 5. In the study's own analysis: Reference gene primer amplification gave nucleated cell count estimates. TCRdb's copy holds only in-frame clones and misses some; the assay was immunoSEQ multiplex PCR. V and J calls plus clone size are reproduced from that table; the DNA served to infer D and trimming. The sample consists of around 98,000 clones, about four fifths of them appearing once. The data derive from a study of blood T cell repertoires in COVID-19.

The V gene is TRBV5-6, the J gene TRBJ2-2; 12 bases match TRBD1. The sample comprised peripheral blood. The sequence was obtained from a man between 65 and 85 years old with acute or convalescent COVID-19. The CDR3 nucleotides read TGTGCCAGCAGCTTACCGGGACAGGGGGCGCCCGGGGAGCTGTTTTTT. This gives the protein CASSLPGQGAPGELFF.